Presented here are 26 T cell receptor beta chains from one specimen sequenced in a study of radiation and T cells in renal cell carcinoma. Time point described: baseline pretreatment blood. Sample treatment: 15 Gy SBRT to primary tumor, nephrectomy 4 weeks later. Sequenced by immunoSEQ multiplex PCR; TCRdb stores in-frame clones only, minus some. The sample yields 90,000 to 95,000 clones, 82% seen once. Sequenced here: blood, sampled from a patient whose treatment included radiotherapy and nephrectomy. The receptors shown here come from a man aged 55-75 years with renal cell carcinoma.

This clone turned up a few times. The V and J genes are TRBV2 and TRBJ1-1, with a tentative D call TRBD1 (6 bases). This CDR3 is 13 amino acids long. Germline assignment: CDR1 SNHLY and CDR2 FYNNEI. Trimming took 6 bases from V and 2 from J, leaving 10 bases between them. As DNA, the CDR3 is TGTGCCAGCAGCTCGACAGGAAACACTGAAGCTTTCTTT. This encodes CASSSTGNTEAFF.

J is TRBJ1-5 and V is TRBV12-2. TRBV12-2 counts as a pseudogene. The CDR3 has 19 residues. The CDR3 is CASRVTGRRGWDSNQPQHF. CDR3 sequence (DNA): TGTGCAAGTCGCGTCACCGGGAGGAGGGGTTGGGATAGCAATCAGCCCCAGCATTTT.

This chain uses TRBV27 with TRBJ2-7, with 7 bases lining up with TRBD1. The CDR3 is 15 amino acids. Germline CDR1 MNHEY, CDR2 SMNVEV (reference sequence). V lost 6 bases, J lost 4 bases, and 12 bases stayed unmatched. Here the CDR3 reads CASRPGTATRYEQYF. CDR3 nucleotide sequence: TGTGCCAGCAGACCCGGGACAGCGACCCGATACGAGCAGTACTTC.

This clone was counted between two and nine times. The chain is built from TRBV6-6 and TRBJ1-3; TRBD1 matches at 8 bases. V lost 7 bases and J lost 7; bases outside the gene matches: 6. CDR3 length: 13 residues. Per the germline V gene, CDR1 is MNHNY and CDR2 is SVGAGI (reference sequence). The CDR3 DNA reads as TGTGCCAGCAACGGACAGGGTAGTAACACCATATATTTT. Residues: CASNGQGSNTIYF.

This chain uses TRBV21-1 with TRBJ2-7; TRBD1, the table's D call, was not compared with the DNA. TRBV21-1 is given as a pseudogene. CDR3 length equals 19 residues. CDR3 DNA: TGTGCCAGCAGCAAAGCCCGGGACAGGGTATCGACGGGCTTCTACGAGCAGTACTTC. Translation: CASSKARDRVSTGFYEQYF.

The chain couples TRBV6-1 to TRBJ2-1; 10 bases agree with TRBD2. Germline values: CDR1 MNHNS, CDR2 SASEGT. V shed 6 bases, J shed 6 bases, and the junction held 2 bases outside the gene matches. The length of the CDR3 is 13 residues. The CDR3 reads CASSTSGANEQFF. DNA for the CDR3: TGTGCCAGCAGCACTAGCGGGGCCAATGAGCAGTTCTTC.

The J gene is TRBJ1-2, the V gene TRBV2, with 11 bases matching TRBD1. J gave up 3 bases and V 4 bases, and 4 bases lay outside the gene matches. Germline lookup yields CDR1 SNHLY and CDR2 FYNNEI. The CDR3 contains 15 residues. The CDR3 bases are TGTGCCAGCAGTGGGGACAGGGGGATCGACTATGGCTACACCTTC. It is translated as CASSGDRGIDYGYTF. Combining the CDR3 with reference TRBV2 and TRBJ1-2 gives the whole variable domain EPEVTQTPSHQVTQMGQEVILRCVPISNHLYFYWYRQILGQKVEFLVSFYNNEISEKSEIFDDQFSVERPDGSNFTLKIRSTKLEDSAMYFCASSGDRGIDYGYTFGSGTRLTVV.

CDR3 sequence (DNA): TGTGCCAGCAGCGTAGCTGCAGGGAGCTCCTACAATGAGCAGTTCTTC. It translates to CASSVAAGSSYNEQFF. The V gene is TRBV9, the J gene TRBJ2-1; D may correspond to TRBD1 or TRBD2 (5 bases each). Trimming stripped 0 bases from V and 0 bases from J, with 10 bases between. This CDR3 spans 16 amino acids. Germline-derived CDR1 and CDR2 are SGDLS and YYNGEE.

V is TRBV4-2 and J is TRBJ2-1; D might be TRBD2 (5 bases). The CDR3 loop spans 13 amino acids. Germline V gene data show CDR1 as LGHNA and CDR2 as YNFKEQ. Trimming stripped 0 bases from V and 9 bases from J, with 9 bases between. CDR3 DNA sequence: TGTGCCAGCAGCCAAGACTCTAGCCGTGAGCAGTTCTTC. This translates into CASSQDSSREQFF.

Only one count was recorded for this clone. V and J are TRBV27 and TRBJ2-1; D is unclear. Trimming pared 6 bases from V and 6 bases from J, leaving 12 bases between. The germline CDR1 and CDR2 sequences are MNHEY and SMNVEV (reference sequence). This CDR3 comprises 13 residues. The chain's CDR3 is CASSLRVSNEQFF. The DNA of the CDR3 is TGTGCCAGCAGCCTCCGGGTCTCCAATGAGCAGTTCTTC.

The table lists this clone with a count of one. CDR3 sequence (DNA): TGTGCCAGCAGCTTAGCAAGCGGAGTCTACAATGAGCAGTTCTTC. Its translation: CASSLASGVYNEQFF. This chain uses TRBV7-9 with TRBJ2-1; a weak D match, TRBD2 (5 bases). The CDR3 has 15 residues. Between the trimmed V and J ends, which lost 0 bases and 3 bases, there was a span of 9 bases. CDR1 is SEHNR and CDR2 is FQNEAQ in the germline V gene (reference sequence).

The V gene is TRBV1, the J gene TRBJ1-6; TRBD1, as called in the table, went unchecked against the DNA. TRBV1 is a recognized pseudogene. This CDR3 is built from 17 residues. The CDR3 loop is CTSSQDKPGRANSPLHF. CDR3 coding DNA: TGCACCAGCAGCCAAGATAAGCCAGGCCGAGCTAATTCACCCCTCCACTTT.

The V gene is TRBV14, the J gene TRBJ1-4; D perhaps matches TRBD1 (6 bases). The germline gives CDR1 SGHDN, CDR2 FVKESK. The CDR3 is made up of 15 amino acids. V lost 4 bases and J 3 bases, leaving 12 bases between the germline ends. In nucleotides, the CDR3 is TGTGCCAGCAGCCGCACAGGGTCGGCTAATGAAAAACTGTTTTTT. Translation: CASSRTGSANEKLFF.

The CDR3 is CASSPPSSREQFF. CDR3 sequence (DNA): TGTGCCAGCAGTCCCCCCTCCAGCCGGGAGCAGTTCTTC. This chain uses TRBV28 with TRBJ2-1, with D unresolved. This CDR3 spans 13 amino acids. V was clipped by 5 bases and J by 10 bases, with 15 bases between them. Germline V gene sequence: CDR1 MDHEN, CDR2 SYDVKM.

V usage is TRBV29-1 and J usage is TRBJ1-5, with a possible D match to TRBD1 (5 bases). The CDR3 totals 11 residues. V lost 6 bases and J lost 11, with 14 bases in between. Germline V CDR1 and CDR2: SQVTM, ANQGSEA. In DNA form, the CDR3 reads TGCAGCGTAGAGGCAGGGTTTACCCAGCATTTT. It is translated as CSVEAGFTQHF.

The chain couples TRBV5-1 to TRBJ2-1; D is possibly TRBD1 or TRBD2 (5 bases each). Trimming cost V 1 base and J 0 bases, with 17 bases left between them. The CDR3 has 18 residues. Germline V gives CDR1 SGHRS, CDR2 YFSETQ. The CDR3 reads CASSLQPNWDPSYNEQFF. The CDR3 nucleotides read TGCGCCAGCAGCTTGCAACCCAACTGGGACCCCTCCTACAATGAGCAGTTCTTC.

This clone was observed a single time. The chain links TRBV30 to TRBJ2-7, with D tentatively TRBD2 (5 bases). The CDR3 totals 16 residues. Germline-derived CDR1 and CDR2 are GTSNPN and SVGIG (reference sequence). The V and J ends lost 0 bases and 3 bases respectively, with 18 bases between them. In nucleotides, the CDR3 is TGTGCCTGGAGTGTAGCCCCTCCAGACGGGATCTACGAGCAGTACTTC. It yields the protein CAWSVAPPDGIYEQYF.

The chain recombines TRBV9 with TRBJ2-1; TRBD2 matches 12 bases. The germline CDR1 and CDR2 sequences are SGDLS and YYNGEE. CDR3 length: 15 residues. With V trimmed by 4 bases and J by 5 bases, 4 bases remained unmatched. The CDR3 nucleotides read TGTGCCAGCAGCCCTCTAGCGGGAGGGGACAATGAGCAGTTCTTC. Protein product: CASSPLAGGDNEQFF.

The chain links TRBV6-1 to TRBJ2-7, with 13 positions matching TRBD2. After removal of 4 bases from V and 2 bases from J, the junction contained 11 bases not matched to a gene. This CDR3 contains 18 residues. CDR1 is MNHNS and CDR2 is SASEGT in the germline V gene. CDR3 sequence reads: CASSARTSGRLGAYEQYF. For the CDR3, the DNA is TGTGCCAGCAGTGCACGGACTAGCGGGAGACTAGGAGCCTACGAGCAGTACTTC.

The genes are TRBV28 and TRBJ2-1; TRBD2 might be the D (5 bases). Germline lookup yields CDR1 MDHEN and CDR2 SYDVKM. This CDR3 contains 14 residues. V lost 11 bases and J 8 bases, leaving 22 bases between the germline ends. For the CDR3, the DNA is TGTGCCGTTTCGGGTCTCGGCAGGCGGGATGAGCAGTTCTTC. It yields the protein CAVSGLGRRDEQFF.

V and J are TRBV19 and TRBJ1-1, with D maybe TRBD1 (5 bases). The CDR3 runs 14 residues. V shed 7 bases and J shed 0 bases, with 12 bases lying between them. The V gene's germline CDR1 is LNHDA and CDR2 SQIVND (reference sequence). The CDR3 bases are TGTGCCAGTACTGGACAAATCATGAACACTGAAGCTTTCTTT. It is translated as CASTGQIMNTEAFF.

The rearrangement joins TRBV4-1 to TRBJ2-3; 9 nucleotides agree with TRBD1. Germline CDR1 is MGHRA and CDR2 is YSYEKL. This CDR3 comprises 16 residues. V shed 4 bases and J 2 bases; nucleotides not matched to a gene: 7. In DNA, the CDR3 is TGCGCCAGCAGCCCGCTGGGACAGGGAATCACAGATACGCAGTATTTT. Translated: CASSPLGQGITDTQYF.

This clone was recorded only once. The chain couples TRBV19 to TRBJ1-5, with D perhaps TRBD1 (6 bases). The length of the CDR3 is 15 residues. Deletions cut 4 bases from V and 0 bases from J, with 10 bases between. CDR1 LNHDA and CDR2 SQIVND come from the germline V gene (reference sequence). The CDR3 nucleotides read TGTGCCAGTAGTAACCTGGACAGTAGCAATCAGCCCCAGCATTTT. It is translated as CASSNLDSSNQPQHF. Full variable domain (missing parts from reference TRBV19 and TRBJ1-5): DGGITQSPKYLFRKEGQNVTLSCEQNLNHDAMYWYRQDPGQGLRLIYYSQIVNDFQKGDIAEGYSVSREKKESFPLTVTSAQKNPTAFYLCASSNLDSSNQPQHFGDGTRLSIL.

The rearrangement uses TRBV6-5 and TRBJ2-5; the D gene is possibly TRBD1 (6 bases). This CDR3 is built from 14 residues. V lost 8 bases and J lost 7, with 20 bases in between. CDR1 and CDR2 from the germline V gene are MNHEY and SVGAGI. The CDR3 loop is CASLLSRGSGTQYF. The DNA for the CDR3 is TGTGCCAGCCTTCTCTCGAGGGGGAGCGGGACCCAGTACTTC.

The V and J genes are TRBV5-1 and TRBJ2-1, with D tentatively TRBD2 (5 bases). Germline lookup yields CDR1 SGHRS and CDR2 YFSETQ. The CDR3 length is 16 residues. V gave up 4 bases and J gave up 2 bases, with 16 bases separating them. The CDR3: CASSNLRVDTYNEQFF. The CDR3 nucleotides read TGCGCCAGCAGCAACTTGCGGGTCGACACCTACAATGAGCAGTTCTTC. Full variable domain (missing parts from reference TRBV5-1 and TRBJ2-1): KAGVTQTPRYLIKTRGQQVTLSCSPISGHRSVSWYQQTPGQGLQFLFEYFSETQRNKGNFPGRFSGRQFSNSRSEMNVSTLELGDSALYLCASSNLRVDTYNEQFFGPGTRLTVL.

The chain couples TRBV28 to TRBJ2-7, with TRBD2 identical over 13 bases. With 1 base clipped from V and 10 bases from J, the junction kept 7 bases outside the gene matches. There are 15 residues in the CDR3. The germline gives CDR1 MDHEN, CDR2 SYDVKM. DNA of the CDR3: TGTGCCAGCAGTTTATTTGGACTAGCGGGAGTGGTACAGTACTTC. Protein sequence: CASSLFGLAGVVQYF.